This T cell receptor (beta chain) was sequenced in a study of cytomegalovirus exposure and HLA in healthy donors. PCR amplification relied on 60 Vbeta primers (plus 13 Jbeta primers). TCRdb's table, derived via immunoSEQ multiplex PCR, lists solely in-frame clones and lacks some. In the table there are around 100,000 clones, approximately 85% of which are singletons. Details on this clone: Its antigen is unknown.

Study results and limitations: Donor immune exposure was known only as CMV serostatus.

The CDR3 sequence is 13 residues long. Trimming pared 7 bases from V and 4 bases from J, leaving 11 bases between. The germline V gene encodes CDR1 LNHDA and CDR2 SQIVND (reference sequence). Sequencing was done on a sample of PBMCs. This clonotype was obtained from a man between 25 and 39 years old in good health and CMV-seronegative. The rearrangement uses TRBV19 and TRBJ1-5; perhaps TRBD1 as D (6 bases). This CDR3 reads CASMGTPNQPQHF. The CDR3 DNA sequence: TGTGCCAGTATGGGGACACCTAATCAGCCCCAGCATTTT.